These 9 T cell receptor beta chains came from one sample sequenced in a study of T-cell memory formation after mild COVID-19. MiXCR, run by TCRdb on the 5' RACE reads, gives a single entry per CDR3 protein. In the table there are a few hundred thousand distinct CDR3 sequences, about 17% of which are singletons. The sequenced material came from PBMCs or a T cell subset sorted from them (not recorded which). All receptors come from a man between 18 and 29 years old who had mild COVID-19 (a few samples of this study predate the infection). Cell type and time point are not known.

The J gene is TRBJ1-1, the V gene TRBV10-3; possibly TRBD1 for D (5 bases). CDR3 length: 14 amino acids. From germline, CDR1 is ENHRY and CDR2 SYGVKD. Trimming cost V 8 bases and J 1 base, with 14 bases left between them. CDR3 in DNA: TGTGCCATCGGGGACTCCCCTGGGAACACTGAAGCTTTCTTT. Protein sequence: CAIGDSPGNTEAFF.

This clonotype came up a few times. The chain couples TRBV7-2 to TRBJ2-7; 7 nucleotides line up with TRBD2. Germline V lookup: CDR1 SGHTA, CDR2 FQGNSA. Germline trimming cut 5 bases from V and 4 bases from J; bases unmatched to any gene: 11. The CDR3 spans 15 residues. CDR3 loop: CASSLFVWGGYEQYF. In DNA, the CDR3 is TGTGCCAGCAGCCTATTTGTGTGGGGAGGGTACGAGCAGTACTTC.

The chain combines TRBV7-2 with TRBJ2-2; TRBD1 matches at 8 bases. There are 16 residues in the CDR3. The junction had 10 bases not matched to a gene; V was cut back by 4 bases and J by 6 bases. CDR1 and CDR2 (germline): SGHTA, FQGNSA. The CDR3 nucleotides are TGTGCCAGCAGCTACAGGTCCAGGGGGCTAGCCGGGGAGCTGTTTTTT. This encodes CASSYRSRGLAGELFF.

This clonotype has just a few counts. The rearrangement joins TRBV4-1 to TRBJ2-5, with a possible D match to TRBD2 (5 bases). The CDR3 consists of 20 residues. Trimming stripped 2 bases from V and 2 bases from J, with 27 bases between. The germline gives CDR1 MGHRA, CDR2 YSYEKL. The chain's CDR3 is CASSQWKIPKVGGRQETQYF. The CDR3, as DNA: TGCGCCAGCAGCCAATGGAAGATCCCAAAAGTGGGCGGGCGGCAAGAGACCCAGTACTTC.

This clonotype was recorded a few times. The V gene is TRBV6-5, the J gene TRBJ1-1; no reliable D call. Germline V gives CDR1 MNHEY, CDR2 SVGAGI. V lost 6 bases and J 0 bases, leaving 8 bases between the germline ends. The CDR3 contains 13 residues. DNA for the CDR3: TGTGCCAGCAGGTTCGTCATGAACACTGAAGCTTTCTTT. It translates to CASRFVMNTEAFF.

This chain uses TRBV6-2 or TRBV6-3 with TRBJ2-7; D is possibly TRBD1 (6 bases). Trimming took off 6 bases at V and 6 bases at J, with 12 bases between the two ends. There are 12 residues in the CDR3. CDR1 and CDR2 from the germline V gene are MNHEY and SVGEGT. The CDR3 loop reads CASREQGSEQYV. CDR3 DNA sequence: TGTGCCAGCAGGGAACAGGGTAGCGAGCAGTACGTC.

The DNA for the CDR3 is TGCGCCAGCAGCTTGGCACAGACTCCGAACAATGAGCAGTTCTTC. Translated: CASSLAQTPNNEQFF. The chain links TRBV5-1 to TRBJ2-1; D is uncertain. The CDR3 has 15 amino acids. Between the trimmed V and J ends, which lost 0 bases and 5 bases, there was a span of 12 bases. Germline assignment: CDR1 SGHRS and CDR2 YFSETQ.

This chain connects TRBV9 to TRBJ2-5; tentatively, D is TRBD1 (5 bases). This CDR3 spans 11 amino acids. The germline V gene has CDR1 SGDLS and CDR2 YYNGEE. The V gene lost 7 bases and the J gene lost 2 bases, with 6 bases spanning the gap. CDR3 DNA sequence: TGTGCCAGCGCAGGGCAAGAGACCCAGTACTTC. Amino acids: CASAGQETQYF.

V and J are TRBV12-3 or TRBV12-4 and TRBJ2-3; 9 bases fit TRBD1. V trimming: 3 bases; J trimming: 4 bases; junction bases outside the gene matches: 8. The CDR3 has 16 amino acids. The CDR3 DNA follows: TGTGCCAGCAGTTTGGCCGGGACAGGGAGTTCAGATACGCAGTATTTT. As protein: CASSLAGTGSSDTQYF.